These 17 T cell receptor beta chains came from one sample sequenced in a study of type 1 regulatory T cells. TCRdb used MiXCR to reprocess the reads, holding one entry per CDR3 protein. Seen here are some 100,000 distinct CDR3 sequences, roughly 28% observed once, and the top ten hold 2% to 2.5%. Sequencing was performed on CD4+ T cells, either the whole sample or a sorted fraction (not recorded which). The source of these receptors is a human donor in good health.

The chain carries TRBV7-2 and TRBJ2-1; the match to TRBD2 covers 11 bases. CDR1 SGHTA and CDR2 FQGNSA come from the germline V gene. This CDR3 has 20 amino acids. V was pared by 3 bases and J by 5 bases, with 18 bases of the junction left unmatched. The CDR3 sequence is CASSLLAQRIAGGPNNEQFF. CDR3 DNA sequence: TGTGCCAGCAGCTTGTTAGCACAGCGTATAGCGGGAGGGCCTAACAATGAGCAGTTCTTC.

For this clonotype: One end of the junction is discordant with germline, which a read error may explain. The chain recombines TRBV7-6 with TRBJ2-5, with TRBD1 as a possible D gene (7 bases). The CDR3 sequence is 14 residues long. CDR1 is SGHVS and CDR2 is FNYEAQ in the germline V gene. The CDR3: CASSSRQGGETQCF. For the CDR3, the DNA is TGTGCCAGCAGCTCCAGACAGGGAGGAGAAACCCAGTGCTTC.

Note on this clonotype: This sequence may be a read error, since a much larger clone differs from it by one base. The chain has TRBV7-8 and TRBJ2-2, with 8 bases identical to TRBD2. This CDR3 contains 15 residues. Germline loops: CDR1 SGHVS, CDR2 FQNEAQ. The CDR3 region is CASSLVLAVTGGLFF. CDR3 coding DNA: TGTGCCAGCAGCTTAGTACTAGCGGTAACCGGGGGGCTGTTTTTT.

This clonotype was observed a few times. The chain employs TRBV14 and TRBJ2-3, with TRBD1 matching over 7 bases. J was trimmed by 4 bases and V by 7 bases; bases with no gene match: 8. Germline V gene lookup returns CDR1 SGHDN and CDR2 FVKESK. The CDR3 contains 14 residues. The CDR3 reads CASKRQGPPDTQYF. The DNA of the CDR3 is TGTGCCAGCAAACGACAGGGTCCCCCAGATACGCAGTATTTT.

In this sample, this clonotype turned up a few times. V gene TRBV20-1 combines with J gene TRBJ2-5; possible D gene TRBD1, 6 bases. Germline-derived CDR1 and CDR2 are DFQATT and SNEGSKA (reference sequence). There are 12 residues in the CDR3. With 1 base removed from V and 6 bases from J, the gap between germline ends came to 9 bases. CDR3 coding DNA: TGCAGTGCTAGAGTGGACAGCCAGACCCAGTACTTC. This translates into CSARVDSQTQYF.

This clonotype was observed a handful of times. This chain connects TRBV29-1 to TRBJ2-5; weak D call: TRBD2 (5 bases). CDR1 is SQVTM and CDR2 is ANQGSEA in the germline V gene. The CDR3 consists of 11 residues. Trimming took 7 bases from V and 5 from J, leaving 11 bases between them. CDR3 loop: CSAAGGETQYF. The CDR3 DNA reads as TGCAGCGCCGCGGGTGGGGAGACCCAGTACTTC.

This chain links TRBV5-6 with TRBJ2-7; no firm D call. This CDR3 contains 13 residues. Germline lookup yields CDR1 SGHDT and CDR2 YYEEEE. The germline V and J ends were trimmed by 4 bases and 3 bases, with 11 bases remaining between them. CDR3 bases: TGTGCCAGCAGCCCACCTCGCGGCTACGAGCAGTACTTC. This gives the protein CASSPPRGYEQYF. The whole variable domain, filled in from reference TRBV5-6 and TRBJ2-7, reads DAGVTQSPTHLIKTRGQQVTLRCSPKSGHDTVSWYQQALGQGPQFIFQYYEEEERQRGNFPDRFSGHQFPNYSSELNVNALLLGDSALYLCASSPPRGYEQYFGPGTRLTVT.

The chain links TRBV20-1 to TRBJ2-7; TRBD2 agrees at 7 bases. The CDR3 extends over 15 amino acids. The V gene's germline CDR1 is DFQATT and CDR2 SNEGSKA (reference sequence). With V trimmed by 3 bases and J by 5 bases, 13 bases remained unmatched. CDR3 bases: TGCAGTGCTAGTGTCGCTGGCGGGAGTTACCACGAGCAGTACTTC. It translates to CSASVAGGSYHEQYF.

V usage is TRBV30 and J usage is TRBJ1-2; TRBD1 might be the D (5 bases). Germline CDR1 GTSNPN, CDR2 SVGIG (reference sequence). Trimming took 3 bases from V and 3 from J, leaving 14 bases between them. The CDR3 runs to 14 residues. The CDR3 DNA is TGTGCCTGGAGGGAATTAGGGACGGACTATGGCTACACCTTC. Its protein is CAWRELGTDYGYTF. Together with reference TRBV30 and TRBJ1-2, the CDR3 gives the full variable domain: SQTIHQWPATLVQPVGSPLSLECTVEGTSNPNLYWYRQAAGRGLQLLFYSVGIGQISSEVPQNLSASRPQDRQFILSSKKLLLSDSGFYLCAWRELGTDYGYTFGSGTRLTVV.

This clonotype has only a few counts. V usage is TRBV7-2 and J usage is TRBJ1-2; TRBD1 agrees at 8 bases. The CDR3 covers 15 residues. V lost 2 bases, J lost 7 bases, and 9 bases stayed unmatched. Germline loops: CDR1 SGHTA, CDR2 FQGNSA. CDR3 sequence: CASSLKDRVGSGYTF. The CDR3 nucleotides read TGTGCCAGCAGCTTAAAGGACAGGGTTGGATCTGGCTACACCTTC.

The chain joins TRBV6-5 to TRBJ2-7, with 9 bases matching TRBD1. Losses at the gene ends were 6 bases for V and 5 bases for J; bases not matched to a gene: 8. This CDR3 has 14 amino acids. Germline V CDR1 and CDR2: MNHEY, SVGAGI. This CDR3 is CASSHLGDRDEQYF. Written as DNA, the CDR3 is TGTGCCAGCAGCCATCTCGGGGACAGGGACGAGCAGTACTTC.

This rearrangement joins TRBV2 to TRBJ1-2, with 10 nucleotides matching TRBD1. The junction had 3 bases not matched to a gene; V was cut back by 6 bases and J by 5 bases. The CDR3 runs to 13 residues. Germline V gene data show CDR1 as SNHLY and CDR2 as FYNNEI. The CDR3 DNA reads TGTGCCAGCAGGGGACAGGGGACATATGGCTACACCTTC. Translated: CASRGQGTYGYTF. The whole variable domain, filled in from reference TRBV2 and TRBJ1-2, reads EPEVTQTPSHQVTQMGQEVILRCVPISNHLYFYWYRQILGQKVEFLVSFYNNEISEKSEIFDDQFSVERPDGSNFTLKIRSTKLEDSAMYFCASRGQGTYGYTFGSGTRLTVV.

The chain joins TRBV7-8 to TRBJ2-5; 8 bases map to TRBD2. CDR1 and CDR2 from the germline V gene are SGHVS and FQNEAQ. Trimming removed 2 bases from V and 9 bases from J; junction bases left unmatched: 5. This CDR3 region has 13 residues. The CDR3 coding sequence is TGTGCCAGCAGCTTACTGGACGGGGGGGCCCAGTACTTC. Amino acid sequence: CASSLLDGGAQYF.

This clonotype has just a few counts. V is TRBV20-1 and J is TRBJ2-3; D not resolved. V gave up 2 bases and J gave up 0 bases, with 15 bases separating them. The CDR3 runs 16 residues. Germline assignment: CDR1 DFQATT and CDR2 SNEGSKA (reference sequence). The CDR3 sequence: CSARRFPTTSTDTQYF. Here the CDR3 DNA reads TGCAGTGCTAGAAGGTTCCCTACAACTAGCACAGATACGCAGTATTTT.

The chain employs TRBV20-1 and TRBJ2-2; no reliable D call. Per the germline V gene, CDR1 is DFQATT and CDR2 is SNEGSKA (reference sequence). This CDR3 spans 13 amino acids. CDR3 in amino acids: CSVTRPNTGELFF. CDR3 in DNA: TGCAGCGTGACACGGCCAAACACCGGGGAGCTGTTTTTT.

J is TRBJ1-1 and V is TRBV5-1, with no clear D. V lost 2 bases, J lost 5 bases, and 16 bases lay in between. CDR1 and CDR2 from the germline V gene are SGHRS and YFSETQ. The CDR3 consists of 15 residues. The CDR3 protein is CASSFLSESGTEAFF. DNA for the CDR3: TGCGCCAGCAGCTTTTTGTCAGAGTCCGGGACTGAAGCTTTCTTT.

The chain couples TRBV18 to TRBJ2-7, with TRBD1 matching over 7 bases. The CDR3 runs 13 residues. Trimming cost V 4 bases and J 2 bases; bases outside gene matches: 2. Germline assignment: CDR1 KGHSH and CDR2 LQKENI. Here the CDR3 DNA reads TGTGCCAGCTCACAGGACAGGACCTACGAGCAGTACTTC. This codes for CASSQDRTYEQYF.